These 16 T cell receptor beta chains came from one sample sequenced in a study of tissue T cells after allogeneic stem cell transplantation. The time point: mouse harvest day 7 after allogeneic transplant. Mouse grafts combined 10^7 T-cell-depleted bone marrow cells with 10^6 splenic CD5+ T cells. Profiled with immunoSEQ multiplex PCR; TCRdb holds only in-frame clones, not every one. The sample carries thousands of clones, roughly 49% recorded once. The specimen was gut tissue. All receptors come from a female BALB/c mouse given C57BL/6 T cells with graft-versus-host disease after an allogeneic hematopoietic cell transplant.

In the case of this clone: Any gene name here is a mouse gene name. Read sequence stops 1 residue before the CDR3 end, and the germline J gene provides the missing end. The V and J genes are TRBV26 and TRBJ1-2, with TRBD1 matching over 11 bases. CDR1 is KGHPV, CDR2 FQNQEV, per germline (reference sequence). The CDR3 sequence is 14 residues long. The V segment lost 3 bases and the J segment 4 bases; nucleotides outside the gene matches: 1. The part of the CDR3 DNA that was read is TGTGCCAGCAGTCTAGGGACAGGGGGCTCCGACTACACC. This gives the protein CASSLGTGGSDYT. The entire CDR3 reads CASSLGTGGSDYTF.

Concerning this clone: All gene names here are mouse names. The CDR3 end is not reached by the read, which stops 1 residue before it; the germline J gene fills it in. V gene TRBV12-1 combines with J gene TRBJ1-4; D is uncertain. CDR3 length: 14 residues. Trimming stripped 0 bases from V and 1 base from J, with 5 bases between. The germline gives CDR1 SGHSN, CDR2 HYEKVE. CDR3 bases read: TGTGCCAGCTCTCTCTCAAGTTCCAACGAAAGATTATTT. The encoded protein is CASSLSSSNERLF. From start to end, the CDR3 is CASSLSSSNERLFF.

About this clone: Germline and genes: mouse. The read terminates 1 residue before the CDR3 end, so the remaining end is supplied by the germline J gene. The gene calls are TRBV26 and TRBJ2-4; tentatively, D is TRBD1 or TRBD2 (5 bases each). The CDR3 consists of 14 residues. Trimming stripped 0 bases from V and 2 bases from J, with 6 bases between. Per germline, CDR1 KGHPV and CDR2 FQNQEV (reference sequence). CDR3 bases read: TGTGCCAGCAGTCTGTCAGGGACTCAAAACACCTTGTAC. This gives the protein CASSLSGTQNTLY. The whole CDR3 sequence reads CASSLSGTQNTLYF.

This clone came up a few times. Genes here carry mouse names. The CDR3 end lies 1 residue beyond the end of the read and is filled in from the germline J gene. This chain uses TRBV29 with TRBJ2-1, with D unresolved. Germline CDR1 is MSHET and CDR2 is SYDVDS. This CDR3 contains 12 residues. V was trimmed by 0 bases and J by 7 bases, leaving 4 bases between them. CDR3 amino acids: CASSLSAAEQFF. The CDR3 bases that were read are TGTGCTAGCAGTTTATCCGCAGCTGAGCAGTTC.

Concerning this clone itself: The genes are named according to mouse. The CDR3 extends 1 residue past the end of the read, so its final part is completed from the germline J gene. The V and J genes are TRBV26 and TRBJ1-1; D call uncertain. The CDR3 is made up of 12 amino acids. The germline gives CDR1 KGHPV, CDR2 FQNQEV (reference sequence). With 2 bases removed from V and 1 base from J, the gap between germline ends came to 2 bases. The sequenced part of the CDR3 DNA is TGTGCCAGCAGTCTGAAAAACACAGAAGTCTTC. Amino acids: CASSLKNTEVF. The entire CDR3 sequence reads CASSLKNTEVFF.

A word on this clone: The listed genes are named as in mouse. The read falls 1 residue short of the CDR3 end, and the missing part is taken from the germline J gene. The chain couples TRBV12-1 to TRBJ2-7; 8 bases fit TRBD2. Trimming at V came to 4 bases and at J to 0 bases, leaving 4 bases not matched to a gene. The CDR3 extends over 14 amino acids. CDR1 and CDR2 from the germline V gene are SGHSN and HYEKVE. The CDR3 DNA, read in part, is TGTGCCAGCTCGCGACTGGGGAGCTCCTATGAACAGTAC. Protein: CASSRLGSSYEQY. The CDR3 as a whole reads CASSRLGSSYEQYF. The whole variable domain, filled in from reference TRBV12-1 and TRBJ2-7, reads DSGVVQSPRHIIKEKGGRSVLTCIPISGHSNVVWYQQTLGKELKFLIQHYEKVERDKGFLPSRFSVQQFDDYHSEMNMSALELEDSAMYFCASSRLGSSYEQYFGPGTRLTVL.

As to this clone: The gene names here belong to mouse. The read terminates 1 residue ahead of where the CDR3 ends, so the germline J gene completes it. This sequence joins TRBV13-3 and TRBJ1-4; TRBD1 aligns across 7 bases. V lost 3 bases to trimming and J lost 3 bases; unmatched junction nucleotides: 2. This CDR3 is 14 amino acids long. Looked up from germline, CDR1 is NNHDY and CDR2 is SYVADS. The DNA read from the CDR3 is TGTGCCAGCAGTGGGGGACAGCCCAACGAAAGATTATTT. Translated: CASSGGQPNERLF. The full CDR3 sequence reads CASSGGQPNERLFF.

This clone was seen more than once but under ten times. Germline and genes here are mouse. The read stops 1 residue short of the end of the CDR3; the missing end is completed from the germline J gene. This sequence joins TRBV23 and TRBJ2-7. Germline values: CDR1 KGHTA, CDR2 FQNQQP. The CDR3 loop spans 11 amino acids. The CDR3 protein is CSSSQGYEQYF. Partial CDR3 DNA: TGCTCCAGCAGTCAGGGGTATGAACAGTAC.

As to this clone: The genes and germline here are from mouse. The read ends 1 residue early relative to the CDR3; the germline J gene fills the gap. J is TRBJ2-1 and V is TRBV13-3; tentative D call: TRBD2 (6 bases). Trimming removed 2 bases at V and 0 bases at J, with 9 bases between. From germline, CDR1 is NNHDY and CDR2 SYVADS. This CDR3 is 15 amino acids long. The CDR3 sequence is CASSDSGANYAEQFF. CDR3 bases read: TGTGCCAGCAGTGACTCTGGGGCTAACTATGCTGAGCAGTTC.

In this sample, this clone turned up a few times. Genes here carry mouse names. The sequenced fragment ends 1 residue before the CDR3 boundary, so the rest is inferred from the germline J gene. The rearrangement links TRBV26 to TRBJ2-7; no clear D. Germline CDR1 KGHPV, CDR2 FQNQEV (reference sequence). CDR3 length: 12 residues. V lost 0 bases and J lost 5, with 5 bases in between. This CDR3 reads CASSLSGNEQYF. CDR3 bases read: TGTGCCAGCAGTCTGTCAGGGAATGAACAGTAC.

On this clone itself: Gene labels here are mouse ones. The read ends 1 residue before the CDR3 terminus; that terminus is restored from the germline J gene. The chain carries TRBV13-3 and TRBJ2-1, with 10 bases aligning to TRBD2. Germline loops: CDR1 NNHDY, CDR2 SYVADS. The junction had 4 bases not matched to a gene; V was cut back by 0 bases and J by 7 bases. CDR3 length: 15 amino acids. CDR3 DNA, as far as it was read: TGTGCCAGCAGTGATGAGCTGGGGGGGCGCGCTGAGCAGTTC. This codes for CASSDELGGRAEQF. The full CDR3 is CASSDELGGRAEQFF.

About this clone itself: The genes and germline here are from mouse. With the read ending 1 residue before the CDR3 end, the germline J gene is used to fill in that end. The chain carries TRBV3 and TRBJ1-1; no clear D. Germline assignment: CDR1 SNHLY and CDR2 FYNGKV (reference sequence). V gave up 2 bases and J gave up 0 bases, with 4 bases separating them. The CDR3 contains 13 residues. CDR3 residues: CASSLQPNTEVFF. Incomplete CDR3 DNA: TGTGCCAGCAGCTTACAGCCAAACACAGAAGTCTTC.

As concerns this clone: The genes and germline here are from mouse. The read is 1 residue too short to cover the CDR3 end, so that end is filled in from the germline J gene. The chain links TRBV26 to TRBJ1-1; a weak D match, TRBD1 (6 bases). Germline-derived CDR1 and CDR2 are KGHPV and FQNQEV (reference sequence). The CDR3 extends over 14 amino acids. V shed 0 bases and J shed 3 bases, with 8 bases lying between them. CDR3 amino acids: CASSLSGADTEVFF. The sequenced part of the CDR3 DNA is TGTGCCAGCAGTCTGTCGGGGGCGGACACAGAAGTCTTC.

As regards this clone: Genes and germline come from the mouse. Other DNA sequences within the sample encode an identical CDR3. The chain's CDR3 is CASSDMGLGYAEQFF. The covered CDR3 bases are TGTGCCAGCAGTGACATGGGACTGGGGTATGCTGAGCAGTTC. The J gene is TRBJ2-1, the V gene TRBV13-1, with 10 bases matching TRBD2. The CDR3 end falls 1 residue outside the read, so it is completed with the germline J gene. The V gene's germline CDR1 is NSHNY and CDR2 SYGAGN. The CDR3 is 15 residues long. V was pared by 2 bases and J by 4 bases, with 3 bases of the junction left unmatched.

This clone was observed a few times. Mouse gene names apply. The DNA ends 1 residue before the CDR3 does, and the rest of the CDR3 is filled in from the germline J gene. The J gene is TRBJ2-7, the V gene TRBV26; 7 nucleotides agree with TRBD1. This CDR3 is 13 amino acids long. With 2 bases clipped from V and 2 bases from J, the junction kept 0 bases outside the gene matches. Germline loops: CDR1 KGHPV, CDR2 FQNQEV (reference sequence). The CDR3 is CASSLTGAYEQYF. The CDR3 DNA, read in part, is TGTGCCAGCAGTCTGACAGGGGCCTATGAACAGTAC.

Notes on this clone: The gene symbols are mouse symbols. The CDR3 end lies 1 residue beyond the end of the read and is filled in from the germline J gene. V usage is TRBV23 and J usage is TRBJ1-1; the table's TRBD1 call for D was not verified on the DNA. The CDR3 length is 13 residues. Germline V gives CDR1 KGHTA, CDR2 FQNQQP. The part of the CDR3 DNA that was read is TGCTCCAGCAGTCACGGACAAAACACAGAAGTCTTC. It translates to CSSSHGQNTEVF. In full, the CDR3 reads CSSSHGQNTEVFF.